This TCR beta chain was observed in a study of beta chain features in type 1 diabetes. The study's findings and limits: When Type 1 diabetes patients were examined, their TCRB CDR3s proved moderately but significantly shorter in all four CD4+ subsets.

Trimming removed 0 bases from V and 0 bases from J; junction bases left unmatched: 2. The CDR3 covers 15 residues. Germline CDR1 reads SGHRS; CDR2 reads YFSETQ. Reverse transcription of all isolated RNA meant that expressed TCRB transcripts were sequenced. TCRdb's copy holds only in-frame clones and misses some; the assay was immunoSEQ multiplex PCR. The table has about 30,000 clones, around 54% seen once; the top ten hold 1.3% to 1.5%. A remark on this clone: Its antigen is undetermined.

The origin of this receptor is a young woman with type 1 diabetes. Source material: Tregs from blood. The chain combines TRBV5-1 with TRBJ2-5; 7 nucleotides line up with TRBD1. CDR3 DNA: TGCGCCAGCAGCTTGGCGGACAGGTACCAAGAGACCCAGTACTTC. Its protein product is CASSLADRYQETQYF.